This T cell receptor beta chain originates from a study of a mutant IDH1 vaccine in newly diagnosed glioma (dated by TCRdb to the early 2020s). As for the study more broadly: Of the 32 patients who were treated, about 60% were male and about 40% were female, and the mean age was approximately 40 years. Before enrollment, most patients had been given radiochemotherapy with temozolomide as standard therapy, while the rest had received either radiotherapy alone or temozolomide alone. Peripheral blood was drawn at six visits: V03 (baseline), V05, V07, V10, V12 and V13. For exploratory analyses, about two dozen treated patients had longitudinal TCRB deep sequencing done wherever samples were available. The study at large found these results: The authors stated that sample limitations prevented analyses of patient blood samples from being reproduced. Selection of PBMC samples for TCRB deep sequencing was based on availability. Vaccine-induced immune responses across multiple MHC alleles were detected in 85% to 95% of patients. No apparent relationship was observed between pseudoprogression and alterations in the top peripheral T cell clonotypes detected by TCRB sequencing.

According to the germline V gene (reference sequence), CDR1 reads LNHDA and CDR2 reads SQIVND. Inclusive of the bounding cysteine and phenylalanine, the CDR3 is 12 residues long. Here the CDR3 DNA is all that survives: 36 bases in frame from base 1. Trimming costs V 1 base and J 5 bases, and their ends lie 3 bases apart. A remark on this clone: Its antigen has not been determined. No much larger clone is present one base from it, and per-base qualities are unavailable. The sample carries other DNA sequences with the same CDR3.

The method was the immunoSEQ multiplex PCR assay. The hsTCRB Kit was used according to the manufacturer's protocol to amplify rearranged TCR beta chain sequences. An Illumina MiSeq was used to sequence the TCRB libraries. As for how the authors treated the data: The kit vendor's proprietary platform handled demultiplexing, trimming and gene mapping. TCRdb re-hosts the immuneACCESS table, in-frame sequences only. Its copies lack some clones; in the studies checked, an unresolved V gene accounts for under half of them, and the cause for the rest is not known. The DNA gave D and trimming, while V, J and clone size come from that table. For this sample there are tens of thousands of clones; 83% appear just once. Approximately 4.4% of the sample belongs to the ten largest clones. Reading the label with the study, this specimen's time point is: baseline, week 1 (first vaccination visit). This specimen's treatment or condition label, interpreted: pre-vaccination baseline after standard-of-care therapy. Donors had newly diagnosed WHO grade 3 or 4 IDH1-mutant astrocytomas with loss of nuclear ATRX. The samples were drawn from NOA16, a multicentre, single-arm, open-label phase I trial in Germany that tested a mutant IDH1 peptide vaccine in humans for the first time. Blood drawn at visit V03 was used as the baseline sample for immunogenicity testing. Genomic DNA for TCRB sequencing was isolated from EDTA blood with the DNeasy Blood and Tissue Kit.

The chain was built from TRBV19 and TRBJ1-5; the D gene lacks a confident call. Material: peripheral blood mononuclear cells (PBMCs), obtained from a glioma patient treated with radiotherapy, temozolomide or both. The TCR sequence derives from a woman aged 18-29 years with glioma. Some clones in this sample may be carry-over from other donors' samples. The DNA sequence reads TGTGCCAGTAGTATAGTCGATCAGCCCCAGCATTTT. Translated, this is CASSIVDQPQHF.